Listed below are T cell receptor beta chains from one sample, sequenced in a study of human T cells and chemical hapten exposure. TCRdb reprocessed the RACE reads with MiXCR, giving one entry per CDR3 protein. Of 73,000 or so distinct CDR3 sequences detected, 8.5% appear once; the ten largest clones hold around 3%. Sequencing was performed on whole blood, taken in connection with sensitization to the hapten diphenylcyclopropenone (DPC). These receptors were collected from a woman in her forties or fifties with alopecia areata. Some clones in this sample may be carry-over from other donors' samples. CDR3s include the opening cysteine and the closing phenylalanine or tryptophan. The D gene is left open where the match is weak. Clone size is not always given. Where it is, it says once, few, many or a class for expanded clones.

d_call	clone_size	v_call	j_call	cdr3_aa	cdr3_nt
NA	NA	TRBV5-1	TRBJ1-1	CASSLAGRLIDTEAFF	TGCGCCAGCAGCTTGGCGGGGAGGCTTATAGACACTGAAGCTTTCTTT
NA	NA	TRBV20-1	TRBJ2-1	CSARGWDLSYNEQFF	TGCAGTGCTAGAGGGTGGGACCTTTCCTACAATGAGCAGTTCTTC
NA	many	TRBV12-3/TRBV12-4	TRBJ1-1	CASSLPGPEAFF	TGTGCCAGCAGTTTACCGGGCCCTGAAGCTTTCTTT
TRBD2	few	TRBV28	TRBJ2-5	CASSLRGLAGRETQYF	TGTGCCAGCAGTTTACGTGGGCTAGCGGGAAGAGAGACCCAGTACTTC
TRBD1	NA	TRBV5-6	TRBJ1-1	CASSRGQGNTEAFF	TGTGCCAGCAGCCGCGGACAGGGGAACACTGAAGCTTTCTTT
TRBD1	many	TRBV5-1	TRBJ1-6	CASSIRSGTALRISPLHF	TGCGCCAGCAGCATCCGGTCCGGGACAGCCCTTCGTATTTCACCCCTCCACTTT
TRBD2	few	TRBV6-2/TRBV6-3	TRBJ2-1	CASRPTGTRVSREQFF	TGTGCCAGCAGACCCACCGGGACTAGAGTGTCCAGGGAGCAGTTCTTC
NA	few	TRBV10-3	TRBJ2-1	CAITRDWGTNEQFF	TGTGCCATCACCCGGGACTGGGGCACCAATGAGCAGTTCTTC
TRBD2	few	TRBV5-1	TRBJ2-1	CASSSSGTSHEQFF	TGCGCCAGCAGCTCCTCCGGGACTAGCCATGAGCAGTTCTTC
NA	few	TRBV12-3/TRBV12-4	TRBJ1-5	CASSLGLTENQPQHF	TGTGCCAGCAGTTTAGGGTTAACGGAGAATCAGCCCCAGCATTTT
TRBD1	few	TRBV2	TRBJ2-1	CASSITGGNEQFF	TGTGCCAGCAGTATCACAGGGGGCAATGAGCAGTTCTTC
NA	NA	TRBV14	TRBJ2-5	CASSQGLATQYF	TGTGCCAGCAGCCAAGGCCTGGCGACCCAGTACTTC